The 21 T cell receptor beta chains in this list originate from one sample, sequenced in a study of radiotherapy plus CTLA-4 blockade in lung cancer. Data came from immunoSEQ multiplex PCR; TCRdb stores just in-frame clones and leaves some out. The sample contains some 110,000 clones, 81% of which appear only once. This specimen was peripheral blood, taken from a patient treated with radiotherapy plus ipilimumab. All receptors derive from a human donor with non-small cell lung cancer that progressed on radiotherapy plus ipilimumab. Some clones in this sample may be carry-over from other donors' samples.

This chain uses TRBV19 with TRBJ2-3, with 13 bases matching TRBD2. The CDR3 covers 17 residues. Losses at the gene ends were 5 bases for V and 2 bases for J; bases not matched to a gene: 7. In germline, CDR1 is LNHDA, CDR2 SQIVND (reference sequence). The CDR3 nucleotides read TGTGCCAGTAGTGCCCGACTAGCGGGGGGCTTCACAGATACGCAGTATTTT. Residues: CASSARLAGGFTDTQYF.

This clone appeared a few times. V and J are TRBV7-9 and TRBJ1-4; D uncertain. The V gene lost 5 bases and the J gene lost 0 bases, with 7 bases spanning the gap. The CDR3 totals 14 residues. CDR1 SEHNR and CDR2 FQNEAQ come from the germline V gene (reference sequence). CDR3 in DNA: TGTGCCAGCAGCCAATTTGCAACTAATGAAAAACTGTTTTTT. It is translated as CASSQFATNEKLFF.

The chain recombines TRBV6-6 with TRBJ2-2; D gene ambiguous. CDR1 and CDR2 (germline): MNHNY, SVGAGI (reference sequence). The V end was cut by 0 bases, the J end by 3 bases, with 11 bases between. This CDR3 region has 16 residues. The CDR3 region is CASSYSSVFDTGELFF. CDR3 sequence (DNA): TGTGCCAGCAGTTACTCGAGCGTTTTTGACACCGGGGAGCTGTTTTTT.

This chain links TRBV4-3 with TRBJ1-1, with a tentative D call TRBD1 (6 bases). Deletions cut 0 bases from V and 2 bases from J, with 16 bases between. The CDR3 runs to 17 residues. Germline assignment: CDR1 LGHNA and CDR2 YSLEER. CDR3 in DNA: TGCGCCAGCAGCCAAGATCTGGGGGGGGCGTTTAACACTGAAGCTTTCTTT. Residues: CASSQDLGGAFNTEAFF.

Only one count was recorded for this clone. The chain combines TRBV11-2 with TRBJ1-6, with TRBD1 identical over 7 bases. The length of the CDR3 is 15 residues. V dropped 3 bases and J dropped 9; count of bases not matched to a gene: 8. CDR1 is SGHAT, CDR2 FQNNGV, per germline. This CDR3 reads CASSLTGQVVSPLHF. CDR3 DNA sequence: TGTGCCAGCAGCTTGACCGGACAGGTTGTTTCACCCCTCCACTTT. Drawing the rest from reference TRBV11-2 and TRBJ1-6, the complete variable domain is EAGVAQSPRYKIIEKRQSVAFWCNPISGHATLYWYQQILGQGPKLLIQFQNNGVVDDSQLPKDRFSAERLKGVDSTLKIQPAKLEDSAVYLCASSLTGQVVSPLHFGNGTRLTVT.

V gene TRBV5-1 combines with J gene TRBJ2-3; a weak D match, TRBD1 (7 bases). Deletions cut 4 bases from V and 6 bases from J, with 15 bases between. Germline values: CDR1 SGHRS, CDR2 YFSETQ. The CDR3 runs to 14 residues. For the CDR3, the DNA is TGCGCCAGCAGCGGGGGGACAGATCTGGATACGCAGTATTTT. It specifies CASSGGTDLDTQYF.

The chain joins TRBV5-1 to TRBJ2-1; 10 bases are shared with TRBD2. CDR3 length: 14 amino acids. Germline trimming cut 5 bases from V and 4 bases from J; bases unmatched to any gene: 3. Germline lookup yields CDR1 SGHRS and CDR2 YFSETQ. The CDR3 nucleotides are TGCGCCAGCAGTCCGACTAGCGGGTACAATGAGCAGTTCTTC. Translation: CASSPTSGYNEQFF.

The rearrangement links TRBV18 to TRBJ1-1; D call uncertain. This CDR3 is 13 amino acids long. Germline V gene lookup returns CDR1 KGHSH and CDR2 LQKENI. Trimming took off 6 bases at V and 7 bases at J, with 15 bases between the two ends. The CDR3 region has the DNA TGTGCCAGCTCCTCAACAAAAAGTATTGAAGCTTTCTTT. The encoded protein is CASSSTKSIEAFF.

This clone was counted between two and nine times. This rearrangement joins TRBV9 to TRBJ1-1; D gene unclear. This CDR3 spans 13 amino acids. The germline V gene has CDR1 SGDLS and CDR2 YYNGEE. The V gene lost 7 bases and the J gene lost 3 bases, with 13 bases spanning the gap. The CDR3 is CASGEALDTEAFF. For the CDR3, the DNA is TGTGCCAGCGGGGAGGCCTTGGACACTGAAGCTTTCTTT.

The genes are TRBV11-3 and TRBJ2-2; tentatively, D is TRBD1 or TRBD2 (6 bases each). Germline lookup yields CDR1 SGHNT and CDR2 YENEEA. The CDR3 totals 17 residues. Trimming removed 1 base at V and 1 base at J, with 13 bases between. As DNA, the CDR3 is TGTGCCAGCAGCTTAGGGTCGGGGGCGCAGAACACCGGGGAGCTGTTTTTT. Translation: CASSLGSGAQNTGELFF.

This chain joins TRBV5-1 and TRBJ2-3; no reliable D call. The CDR3 contains 13 residues. Germline V gene data show CDR1 as SGHRS and CDR2 as YFSETQ. V was shortened by 0 bases and J by 3 bases, with 5 bases between the two germline ends. CDR3 loop: CASSLDRTDTQYF. As DNA, the CDR3 is TGCGCCAGCAGCTTGGACCGAACAGATACGCAGTATTTT.

This clone was seen only a few times. The chain uses TRBV27 and TRBJ2-2; 7 nucleotides line up with TRBD1. The CDR3 runs to 14 residues. V lost 5 bases and J lost 6; bases outside the gene matches: 6. Germline V gives CDR1 MNHEY, CDR2 SMNVEV (reference sequence). CDR3 loop: CASSTIGGPGELFF. The CDR3 nucleotides are TGTGCCAGCAGTACAATAGGGGGCCCCGGGGAGCTGTTTTTT.

Remarks on this clone: At one end, the junction sequence differs from germline, possibly due to a read error. This chain uses TRBV7-7 with TRBJ2-1, with D maybe TRBD2 (5 bases). The length of the CDR3 is 15 residues. CDR1 and CDR2 from the germline V gene are SSHAT and FNYEAQ (reference sequence). The CDR3 is CASSPSSVGVNEQFF. The DNA of the CDR3 is TGTGCTAGCAGCCCAAGCTCGGTCGGGGTGAATGAGCAGTTCTTC.

The V call is TRBV27, the J call TRBJ2-7; 8 positions agree with TRBD1. This CDR3 contains 14 residues. From germline, CDR1 is MNHEY and CDR2 SMNVEV (reference sequence). Germline trimming cut 2 bases from V and 2 bases from J; bases unmatched to any gene: 2. This chain's CDR3 is CASSLRDRTYEQYF. CDR3 in DNA: TGTGCCAGCAGTTTAAGGGACAGGACCTACGAGCAGTACTTC.

The J gene is TRBJ1-2, the V gene TRBV10-3; a possible D gene is TRBD1 (5 bases). The V end lost 7 bases, the J end lost 4 bases, and 7 bases lay between the germline ends. Germline V gives CDR1 ENHRY, CDR2 SYGVKD. The CDR3 runs 11 residues. In nucleotides, the CDR3 is TGTGCCATCAATGGGGGCTATGGCTACACCTTC. Translated, it gives CAINGGYGYTF.

The V and J genes are TRBV5-4 and TRBJ2-1; TRBD1 might be the D (6 bases). Trimming left V 1 base short and J 7 bases short, with 15 bases between. CDR1 SGHNT and CDR2 YYREEE come from the germline V gene (reference sequence). The CDR3 covers 15 residues. This chain's CDR3 is CASSLTTGLYNEQFF. In DNA form, the CDR3 reads TGTGCCAGCAGCTTGACTACAGGGCTATATAATGAGCAGTTCTTC.

This clone was picked up one time. The rearrangement uses TRBV28 and TRBJ1-2; tentative D call: TRBD1 (5 bases). The CDR3 extends over 15 amino acids. CDR1 and CDR2 from the germline V gene are MDHEN and SYDVKM. Trimming removed 4 bases at V and 8 bases at J, with 20 bases between. For the CDR3, the DNA is TGTGCCAGCAGTTGGACGGGACGGATCGAGGTGGGCTACACCTTC. This sequence encodes CASSWTGRIEVGYTF.

The rearrangement joins TRBV27 to TRBJ2-3; the D call may be TRBD1 or TRBD2 (5 bases each). CDR1 and CDR2 from the germline V gene are MNHEY and SMNVEV (reference sequence). CDR3 length equals 20 residues. Trimming pared 6 bases from V and 2 bases from J, leaving 30 bases between. The CDR3, as DNA: TGTGCCAGCAGCCAAGTTTTGGGTGACCAGGGTGAGGGGATCACAGATACGCAGTATTTT. This sequence encodes CASSQVLGDQGEGITDTQYF.

The chain is built from TRBV11-3 and TRBJ2-1; 9 bases agree with TRBD1. Germline V gene data show CDR1 as SGHNT and CDR2 as YENEEA. The CDR3 totals 15 residues. J was trimmed by 2 bases and V by 3 bases; bases with no gene match: 2. The CDR3 spells CASSFGQGTYNEQFF. The CDR3 coding sequence is TGTGCCAGCAGCTTCGGACAGGGGACCTACAATGAGCAGTTCTTC.

The chain recombines TRBV7-9 with TRBJ1-1; 7 bases map to TRBD1. J gave up 0 bases and V 5 bases, and 3 bases lay outside the gene matches. This CDR3 is 14 amino acids long. Germline CDR1 is SEHNR and CDR2 is FQNEAQ (reference sequence). The CDR3 region is CASSLQGMNTEAFF. The CDR3 DNA reads as TGTGCCAGCAGCCTACAGGGGATGAACACTGAAGCTTTCTTT.

A word on this clone: An end of the junction does not agree with germline; a read error may underlie this. The genes are TRBV27 and TRBJ1-5; 9 bases line up with TRBD1. Germline loops: CDR1 MNHEY, CDR2 SMNVEV (reference sequence). CDR3 length: 18 amino acids. This CDR3 is CASSLSLTGGGGNQPQHF. CDR3 DNA sequence: TGTGCCAGCAGTCTATCCCTGACAGGGGGGGGTGGCAATCAGCCCCAGCATTTT.